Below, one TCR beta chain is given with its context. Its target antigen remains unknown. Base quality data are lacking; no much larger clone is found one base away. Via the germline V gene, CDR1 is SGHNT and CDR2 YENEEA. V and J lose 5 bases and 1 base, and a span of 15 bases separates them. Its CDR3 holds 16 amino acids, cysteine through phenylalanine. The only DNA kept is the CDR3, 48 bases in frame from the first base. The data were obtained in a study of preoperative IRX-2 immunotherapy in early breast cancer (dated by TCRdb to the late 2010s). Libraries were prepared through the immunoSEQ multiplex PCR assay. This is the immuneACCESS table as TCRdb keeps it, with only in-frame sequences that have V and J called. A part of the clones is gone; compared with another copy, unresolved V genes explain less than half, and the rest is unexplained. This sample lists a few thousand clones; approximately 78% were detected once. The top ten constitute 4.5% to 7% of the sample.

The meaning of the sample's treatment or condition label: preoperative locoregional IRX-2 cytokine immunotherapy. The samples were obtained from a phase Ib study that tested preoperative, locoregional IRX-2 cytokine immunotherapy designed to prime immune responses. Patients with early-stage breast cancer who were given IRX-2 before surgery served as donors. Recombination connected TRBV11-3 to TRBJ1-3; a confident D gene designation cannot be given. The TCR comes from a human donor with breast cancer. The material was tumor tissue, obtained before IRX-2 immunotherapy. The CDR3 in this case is CASSQFFGESGNTIYF. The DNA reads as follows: TGTGCCAGCAGCCAATTCTTTGGGGAATCTGGAAACACCATATATTTT. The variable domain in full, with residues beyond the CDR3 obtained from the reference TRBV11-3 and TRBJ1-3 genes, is EAGVVQSPRYKIIEKKQPVAFWCNPISGHNTLYWYLQNLGQGPELLIRYENEEAVDDSQLPKDRFSAERLKGVDSTLKIQPAELGDSAVYLCASSQFFGESGNTIYFGEGSWLTVV.